The clone carrying this TCR beta chain has ten or more counts. Its antigen is undetermined. These data originate in a study of molecular identifiers for immune sequencing clone quantification. Study-level results: Underestimated sizes of highly expanded clones could result from identical TCR molecules that share a barcode. Clonotypes surpassing 20 RNA copies contained over 97% of effector molecules, versus under 1% in naive cells.

Bulk TCR library preparation followed previously described methods with listed TCR primers. TCRdb ran MiXCR on the PCR reads and lists one entry per CDR3 protein. Of some 70,000 distinct CDR3 sequences listed, around a sixth are singletons. Germline loops: CDR1 MDHEN, CDR2 SYDVKM. Trimming removed 1 base at V and 6 bases at J, with 4 bases between. The CDR3 extends over 13 amino acids. When naive CD8 T cells were sorted, they were gated as CD8+CD4-CCR7+CD45RA+. Source material: naive CD8+ T cells from blood, with Jurkat cell RNA spiked in. Subset in this sample: FACS-sorted CD8+CD4-CCR7+CD45RA+ naive T cells. This clonotype was obtained from a human donor in good health. Some libraries in this study had Jurkat cell RNA spiked in. The V gene is TRBV28, the J gene TRBJ1-6, with D hard to call. As DNA, the CDR3 is TGTGCCAGCAGTTTATCGGGTAATTCACCCCTCCACTTT. Its protein product is CASSLSGNSPLHF.